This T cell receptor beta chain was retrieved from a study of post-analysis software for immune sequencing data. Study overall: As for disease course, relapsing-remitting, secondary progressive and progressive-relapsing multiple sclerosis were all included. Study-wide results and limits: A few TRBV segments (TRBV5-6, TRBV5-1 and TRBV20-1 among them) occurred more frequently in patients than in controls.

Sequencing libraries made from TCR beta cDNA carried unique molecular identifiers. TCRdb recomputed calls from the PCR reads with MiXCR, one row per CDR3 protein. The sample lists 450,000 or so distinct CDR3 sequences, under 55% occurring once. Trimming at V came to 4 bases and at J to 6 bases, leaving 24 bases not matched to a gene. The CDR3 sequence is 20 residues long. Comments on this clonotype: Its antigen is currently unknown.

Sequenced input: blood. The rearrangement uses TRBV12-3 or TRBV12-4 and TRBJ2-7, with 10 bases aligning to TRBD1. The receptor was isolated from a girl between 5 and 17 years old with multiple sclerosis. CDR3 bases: TGTGCCAGCAGTTCCTTTTTCTTGGGACAGGGGCATGGGAATGCGGGCGAGCAGTACTTC. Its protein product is CASSSFFLGQGHGNAGEQYF.